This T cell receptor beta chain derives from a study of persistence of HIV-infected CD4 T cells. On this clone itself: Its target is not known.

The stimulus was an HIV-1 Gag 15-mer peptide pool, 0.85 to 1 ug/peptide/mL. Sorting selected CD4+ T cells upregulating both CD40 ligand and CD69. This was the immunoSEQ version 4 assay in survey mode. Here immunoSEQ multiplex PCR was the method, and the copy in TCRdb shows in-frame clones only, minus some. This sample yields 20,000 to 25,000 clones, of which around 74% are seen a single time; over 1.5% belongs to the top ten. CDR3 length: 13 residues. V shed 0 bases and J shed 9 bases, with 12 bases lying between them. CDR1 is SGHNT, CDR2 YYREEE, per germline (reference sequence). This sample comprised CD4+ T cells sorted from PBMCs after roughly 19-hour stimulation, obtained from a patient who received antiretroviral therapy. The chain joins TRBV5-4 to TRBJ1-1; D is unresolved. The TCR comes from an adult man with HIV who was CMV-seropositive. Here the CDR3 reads CASSLEVRGKAFF. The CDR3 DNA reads TGTGCCAGCAGCTTGGAGGTTCGGGGAAAAGCTTTCTTT.